This T cell receptor (beta chain) emerged from a study of cytomegalovirus exposure and HLA in healthy donors. As to this clone: Its antigen is not known.

The primer mix had 60 Vbeta and 13 Jbeta primers. TCRdb's table, derived via immunoSEQ multiplex PCR, lists solely in-frame clones and lacks some. The data contain hundreds of thousands of clones, approximately 90% of them singletons. General study results and limits: A later analysis found TCR association rates differed by HLA locus, highest for DRB1 and lowest for HLA-C.

The trim removed 4 bases at V and 5 bases at J, leaving 1 base unmatched. This CDR3 is built from 13 residues. Per germline, CDR1 SGHVS and CDR2 FQNEAQ. The sample consisted of PBMCs. The sequence was collected from a woman in her late teens or twenties in good health and CMV-seronegative. J is TRBJ2-5 and V is TRBV7-8, with TRBD2 matching 10 bases. CDR3 in DNA: TGTGCCAGCAGCTGGGGACTAGCGGAGACCCAGTACTTC. It specifies CASSWGLAETQYF.